A selection of T cell receptor beta chains follows, all from one sample in a study of T cell repertoires in cytomegalovirus infection. TCRdb ran MiXCR on the reads and lists one entry per CDR3 protein. The sample lists approximately 1,000,000 distinct CDR3 sequences; 25% to 40% were seen once. Their recognized antigens are unknown. The sequenced sample was cultured CD8+ T cells from PBMCs, obtained from culture after CMV antigen stimulation. The receptor source for this set is a human donor in good health (CMV status not recorded). Some clones in this sample may be carry-over from other donors' samples. The CDR3 runs from the conserved cysteine through the conserved F or W.

TRBV6-6	TRBJ1-1	CANSTPTGPDTEAFF
TRBV4-1	TRBJ1-1	CASSQDYWGLNTEAFF
TRBV29-1	TRBJ2-2	CSVTGTGGTGELFF
TRBV5-6	TRBJ2-1	CASSLAWGGNNEQFF
TRBV19	TRBJ2-1	CASERGNSYNEQFF
TRBV7-8	TRBJ1-1	CAGTTGGNAEAFF
TRBV7-6	TRBJ2-1	CASSLGRTSADNEQFF
TRBV20-1	TRBJ1-1	CSASGTGVTEAFF
TRBV27	TRBJ2-3	CASRRFPGTDTQYF
TRBV2	TRBJ1-1	CASPGQSTEAFF
TRBV7-9	TRBJ2-7	CASSPMAGTYEQYF
TRBV6-2/TRBV6-3	TRBJ1-2	CASSYSAGMDGYTF
TRBV27	TRBJ2-3	CASQLAGTDTQYF
TRBV3-1	TRBJ1-1	CASSQVSGRTEAFF
TRBV15	TRBJ2-5	CATSRDLMSYAETQYF
TRBV12-3/TRBV12-4	TRBJ1-2	CASTWGGVEGFGYTF
TRBV6-1	TRBJ1-5	CASMAKGRQPQHF
TRBV7-9	TRBJ2-2	CASSLALSVNTGELFF
TRBV19	TRBJ1-4	CASSKGTRKKLFF
TRBV7-6	TRBJ1-5	CASSCLGQRHNQPQHF
TRBV7-6	TRBJ1-5	CASSSGTVPNQPQHF
TRBV27	TRBJ2-2	CASSFHLRGNTGELFF
TRBV19	TRBJ1-5	CASSIVPRVVNQPQHF
TRBV7-6	TRBJ2-7	CASSQGKGPKSYEQYF
TRBV15	TRBJ2-5	CATSRDRTFWETQYF
TRBV6-5	TRBJ2-2	CASSYQTSTGELFF
TRBV12-5	TRBJ1-1	CASALVANTEAFF
TRBV5-3	TRBJ2-1	CARSLAGGPYNEQFF
TRBV20-1	TRBJ1-2	CSANRGGGSGYTF
TRBV7-2	TRBJ2-1	CASSLGRSLLDLYYNEQFF
TRBV10-3	TRBJ1-1	CASEETGRGTEAFF
TRBV4-1	TRBJ1-5	CASSHEQGINQPQHF
TRBV7-9	TRBJ2-5	CASSTRQGAPRETQYF
TRBV6-5	TRBJ1-2	CASSYPPPTGVQGGYTF
TRBV10-3	TRBJ2-1	CAIGRPPRNEQFF
TRBV19	TRBJ1-6	CASLPSGTGYSPLHF
TRBV7-8	TRBJ2-1	CASSSLGRGTYNEQFF
TRBV6-1	TRBJ1-2	CASRGTGSYGYTF
TRBV4-2	TRBJ1-1	CASSQDGGADTEAFF
TRBV7-9	TRBJ2-1	CASSSGLAGGVRNEQFF
TRBV6-1	TRBJ2-3	CASSGDRGPPEQYF
TRBV25-1	TRBJ2-1	CASGSEGNEQFF
TRBV27	TRBJ1-2	CASSLGPPEGDYGYTF
TRBV11-2	TRBJ2-3	CASSARTSGASTDTQYF
TRBV4-3	TRBJ1-4	CASSQLQRNEKLFF
TRBV27	TRBJ1-4	CASSLISNTATNEKLFF
TRBV19	TRBJ2-7	CASGQGINYEQYF
TRBV5-4	TRBJ1-1	CASSPDAAVGTEAFF
TRBV27	TRBJ1-5	CASSDGYEGNQPQHF
TRBV11-2	TRBJ2-3	CASSAVPTDTQYF
TRBV5-3	TRBJ1-6	CARSCALGQDNSPLHF
TRBV7-6	TRBJ2-3	CASSLWSSGGAADTQYF
TRBV6-6	TRBJ2-2	CASSLDRANTGELFF
TRBV27	TRBJ2-3	CASSFLLAGELWADTQYF